The present TCR beta chain was sequenced within a study of technical replicates of blood from a handful of donors. Sequencing was performed with immunoSEQ multiplex PCR; in TCRdb, only in-frame clones are kept and a portion is missing. The sample has some 78,000 clones, about 94% seen once. The CDR3 totals 13 residues. Germline V gene sequence: CDR1 LNHDA, CDR2 SQIVND (reference sequence). Points on this clone: A junction boundary mismatches the germline segment, possibly from a read error.

The chain is built from TRBV19 and TRBJ1-6; maybe TRBD1 (5 bases). The TCR was taken from a human donor in good health. The sequenced sample consisted of T cells isolated from PBMCs. In DNA, the CDR3 is TGTGCCAGTAGTTTAGACAGTAATTCACCCCTCCACTTT. It encodes CASSLDSNSPLHF. The full variable domain, with the rest looked up from reference TRBV19 and TRBJ1-6, is DGGITQSPKYLFRKEGQNVTLSCEQNLNHDAMYWYRQDPGQGLRLIYYSQIVNDFQKGDIAEGYSVSREKKESFPLTVTSAQKNPTAFYLCASSLDSNSPLHFGNGTRLTVT.